This T cell receptor (beta chain) was recovered during a study of OX40 agonist ivuxolimab in advanced cancers. On the study more broadly: The eligibility criteria allowed prior anti-PD-1, anti-PD-L1 or anti-CTLA-4 therapy, and 40% had some.

Germline V gene lookup returns CDR1 SEHNR and CDR2 FQNEAQ (reference sequence). This CDR3 is built from 14 residues. The V and J ends lost 5 bases and 7 bases, in that order; junction bases with no gene match: 6. A word on this clone: The antigen is undetermined.

Assay used: immunoSEQ multiplex PCR; TCRdb lists only in-frame clones, some missing. This sample has tens of thousands of clones; approximately 91% occur once, and the top ten carry approximately 0.3%. Study-wide results and caveats: Within 6 weeks, CD4+ and CD8+ blood T cells expanded clonally at 0.1 to 3.0 mg/kg. Among the lowest peripheral clonal expansion occurred in 0.1-3.0 mg/kg partial responders.

This receptor was obtained from an adult with an advanced solid tumor such as melanoma, head and neck, liver or kidney cancer. The chain joins TRBV7-9 to TRBJ2-1, with 9 positions matching TRBD1. Sequenced material: CD4+ or CD8+ T cells sorted from blood, taken in a trial of the OX40 agonist ivuxolimab. CDR3 nucleotides: TGTGCCAGCAGCCACGGACAGGGGTGGAATGAGCAGTTCTTC. It translates to CASSHGQGWNEQFF.